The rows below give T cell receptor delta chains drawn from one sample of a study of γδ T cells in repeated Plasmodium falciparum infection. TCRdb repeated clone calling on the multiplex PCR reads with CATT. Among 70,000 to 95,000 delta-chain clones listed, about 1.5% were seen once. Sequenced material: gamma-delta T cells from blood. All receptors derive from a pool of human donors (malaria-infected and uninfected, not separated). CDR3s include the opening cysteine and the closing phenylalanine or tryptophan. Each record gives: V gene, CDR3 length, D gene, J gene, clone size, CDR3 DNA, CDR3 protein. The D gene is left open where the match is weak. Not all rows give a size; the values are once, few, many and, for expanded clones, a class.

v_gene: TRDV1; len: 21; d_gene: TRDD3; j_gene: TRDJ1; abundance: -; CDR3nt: TGTGCTCTTGGGGAACTGGGGTTACTCACTGGGGGAAACTGGGACACCGATAAACTCATCTTT; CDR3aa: CALGELGLLTGGNWDTDKLIF
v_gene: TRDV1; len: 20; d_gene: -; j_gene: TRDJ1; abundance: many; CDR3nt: TGTGCTCTTGGGCACCCGACCCTTCCATTGGGGGAACACGGGACCGATAAACTCATCTTT; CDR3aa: CALGHPTLPLGEHGTDKLIF
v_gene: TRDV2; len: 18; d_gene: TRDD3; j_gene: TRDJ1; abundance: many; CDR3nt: TGTGCCTGTGACACCCTTACTGGGGGACCCCTGTACACCGATAAACTCATCTTT; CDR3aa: CACDTLTGGPLYTDKLIF
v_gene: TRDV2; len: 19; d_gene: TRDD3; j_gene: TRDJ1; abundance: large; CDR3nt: TGTGCCTGTGACACCGTAGGTGGGGGATACGTGGGGTACACCGATAAACTCATCTTT; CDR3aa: CACDTVGGGYVGYTDKLIF
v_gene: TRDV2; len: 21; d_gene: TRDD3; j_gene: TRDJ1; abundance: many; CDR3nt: TGTGCCTGTGACCCGATACTCTTACTGGGGGATAACGGTCCTTACACCGATAAACTCATCTTT; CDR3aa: CACDPILLLGDNGPYTDKLIF
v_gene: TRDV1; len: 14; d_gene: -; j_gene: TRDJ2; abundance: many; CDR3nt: TGTGCTCTTGGGGTGACCGTGGAGACAGCACAACTCTTCTTT; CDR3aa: CALGVTVETAQLFF
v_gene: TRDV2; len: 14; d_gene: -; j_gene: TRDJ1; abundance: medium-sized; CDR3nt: TGTGCCTGTGACACCGGGGGTCCCACCGATAAACTCATCTTT; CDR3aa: CACDTGGPTDKLIF
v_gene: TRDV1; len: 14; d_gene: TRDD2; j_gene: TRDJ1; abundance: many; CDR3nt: TGTGCTCTTGTGTCCTTCCTCTTCACCGATAAACTCATCTTT; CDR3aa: CALVSFLFTDKLIF
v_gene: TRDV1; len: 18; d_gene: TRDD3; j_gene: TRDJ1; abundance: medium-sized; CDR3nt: TGTGCTCTTGGGAGCGCCAAGGGGATCTGTGGGATACGAAGTAAACTCATCTTT; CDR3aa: CALGSAKGICGIRSKLIF
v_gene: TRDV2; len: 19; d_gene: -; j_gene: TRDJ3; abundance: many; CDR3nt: TGTGCCTGTGACACGTGGGGATCCGGCAGCTCCTGGGACACCCGACAGATGTTTTTC; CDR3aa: CACDTWGSGSSWDTRQMFF
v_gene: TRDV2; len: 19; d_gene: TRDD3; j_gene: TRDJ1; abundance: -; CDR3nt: TGTGCCTGTGACACCCTTTCGAGTCAGGGGGGGATACAAAACGATAAGCCCATCTTT; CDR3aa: CACDTLSSQGGIQNDKPIF
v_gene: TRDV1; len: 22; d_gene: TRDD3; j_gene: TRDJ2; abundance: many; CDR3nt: TGTGCTCTTGGGGAAAGATGCGTTAAGCTGGGGGATACGGGGGCTTTGACAGCACAACTCTTCTTC; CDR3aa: CALGERCVKLGDTGALTAQLFF
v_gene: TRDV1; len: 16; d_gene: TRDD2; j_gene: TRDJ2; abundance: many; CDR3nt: TGTGCTCTTGGGGAACGCGCCTTCCTACGTACAGCACAACTCTTCTTT; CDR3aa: CALGERAFLRTAQLFF
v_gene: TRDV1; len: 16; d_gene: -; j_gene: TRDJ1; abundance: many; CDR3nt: TGTGCTCTTGTGGGCGTAAAGGTGGATATCACCGATAAACTCATCTTT; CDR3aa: CALVGVKVDITDKLIF
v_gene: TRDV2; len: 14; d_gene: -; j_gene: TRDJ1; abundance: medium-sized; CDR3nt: TGTGCCTGTGACACCATAGGGGATGCCGATAAACTCATCTTT; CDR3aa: CACDTIGDADKLIF
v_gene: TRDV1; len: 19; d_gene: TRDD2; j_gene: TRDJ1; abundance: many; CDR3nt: TGTGCTCTTGGGGCTCCTTCCTACGGGCCACTGGTTAAGGCCGATAAACTCATCTTT; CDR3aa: CALGAPSYGPLVKADKLIF
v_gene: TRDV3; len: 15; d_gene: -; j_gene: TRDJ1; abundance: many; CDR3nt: TGTGCCTTTAGTGGCTGGGGAACGTACACCGATAAACTCATCTTT; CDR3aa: CAFSGWGTYTDKLIF
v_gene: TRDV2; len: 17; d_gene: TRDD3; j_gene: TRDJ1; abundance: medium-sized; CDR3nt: TGTGCCTGTGACACTCTGGGGGATACGGAAGACACCGATAAACTCATCTTT; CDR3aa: CACDTLGDTEDTDKLIF
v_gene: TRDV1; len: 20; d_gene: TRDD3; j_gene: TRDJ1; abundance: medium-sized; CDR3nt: TGTGCTCTTGGGGCTTTCCGGCGGGACTGGGGGATTCCAAGCACCGATAAACTCATCTTT; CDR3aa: CALGAFRRDWGIPSTDKLIF
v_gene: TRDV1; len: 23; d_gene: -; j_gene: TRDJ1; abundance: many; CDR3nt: TGTGCTCTTGGGGAACTAGTTTTCCGAAGACGAGACCCCGTTCCATCACACACCGATAAACTCATCTTT; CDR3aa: CALGELVFRRRDPVPSHTDKLIF
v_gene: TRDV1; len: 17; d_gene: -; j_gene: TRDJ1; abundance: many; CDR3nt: TGTGCTCTTGGGGAACCCGCCCTGATCCAGTACACCGATAAACTCATCTTT; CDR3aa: CALGEPALIQYTDKLIF
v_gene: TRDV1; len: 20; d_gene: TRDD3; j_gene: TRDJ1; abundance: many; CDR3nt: TGTGCTCTTGGGGCTGGGTGGCCGGCGGGGATACTTCTGTACACCGATAAACTCATCTTT; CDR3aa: CALGAGWPAGILLYTDKLIF
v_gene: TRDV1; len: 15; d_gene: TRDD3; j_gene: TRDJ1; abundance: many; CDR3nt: TGTGCTCTTGGGGAACGGTTGGGGGACTCCGATAAACTCATCTTT; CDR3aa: CALGERLGDSDKLIF
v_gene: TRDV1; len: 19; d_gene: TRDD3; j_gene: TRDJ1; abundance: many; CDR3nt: TGTGCTCTTGGGGAACAAAGATACTGGGGGCCGCAACACACCGATAAACTCATCTTT; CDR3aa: CALGEQRYWGPQHTDKLIF
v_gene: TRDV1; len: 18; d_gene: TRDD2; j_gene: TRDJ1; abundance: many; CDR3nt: TGTGCTCTTGGGGAACTTTTTCCTTCCTCCCTTACGATCAGGAAACTCATCTTT; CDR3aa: CALGELFPSSLTIRKLIF
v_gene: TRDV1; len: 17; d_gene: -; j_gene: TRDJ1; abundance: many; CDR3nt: TGTGCTCTTGGGGAAACAGGGGGGCTCCCGTTTACCGCAAAACTCATCTTT; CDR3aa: CALGETGGLPFTAKLIF
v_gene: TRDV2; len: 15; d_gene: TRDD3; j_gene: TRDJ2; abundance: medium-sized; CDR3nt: TGTGCCTGTGACAGGGGGGATACTGTGACAGCACAACTCTTCTTT; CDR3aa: CACDRGDTVTAQLFF
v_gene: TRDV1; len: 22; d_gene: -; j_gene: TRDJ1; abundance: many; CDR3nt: TGTGCTCTTGGGGAACTAGAAGGCTTCCTACGCATAGAGTGGGGGACAACCGATAAACTCATCTTT; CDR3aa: CALGELEGFLRIEWGTTDKLIF
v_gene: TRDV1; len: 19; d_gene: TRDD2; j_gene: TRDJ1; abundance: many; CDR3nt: TGTGCTCTTGGGGGCCAATCCCCTTCCTACGGGCACTATACCGATAAACTCATCTTT; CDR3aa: CALGGQSPSYGHYTDKLIF
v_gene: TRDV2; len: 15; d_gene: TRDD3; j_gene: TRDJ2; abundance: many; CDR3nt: TGTGCCTGTGGGGGTACTGGGGGAAAGACAGCACAACTCTTCTTT; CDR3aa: CACGGTGGKTAQLFF
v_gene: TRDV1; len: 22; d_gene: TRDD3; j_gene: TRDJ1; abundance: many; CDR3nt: TGTGCTCTTGGGGAACGGATCGCCTTCATGGGGGATACGCCGTATAACACCGATAAACTCATCTTT; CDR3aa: CALGERIAFMGDTPYNTDKLIF
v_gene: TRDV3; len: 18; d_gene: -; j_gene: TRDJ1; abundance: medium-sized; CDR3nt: TGTGCCTTTATGGATTCGAGGAGCGCCGAGCGCAGGGCCGATAAACTCATCTTT; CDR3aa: CAFMDSRSAERRADKLIF
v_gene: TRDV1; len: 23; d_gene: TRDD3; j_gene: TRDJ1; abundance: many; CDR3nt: TGTGCTCTTGGGGCACCTACAGGGCGTAAGATACTGGGGGATACGGGGTACACCGATAAACTCATCTTT; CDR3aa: CALGAPTGRKILGDTGYTDKLIF
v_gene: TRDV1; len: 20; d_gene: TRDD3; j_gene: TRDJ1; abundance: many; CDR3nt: TGTGCTCTTGGGGCCGTAAGGGCCCTCTGGGGGATACACGGTAGGAGGAAACTCATCTTT; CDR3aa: CALGAVRALWGIHGRRKLIF